The rows below give T cell receptor beta chains drawn from one sample of a study of control samples from healthy donors and cancer patients. TCRdb keeps only in-frame clones here, not all; method: immunoSEQ multiplex PCR. This sample has 150,000 to 200,000 clones, with approximately 92% found just once. Sequenced sample: blood. The receptors shown here come from a young man in good health. Each CDR3 is given with its conserved first and last residue. A D gene is named only where the DNA matches it firmly. Only part of the rows carry a size: once, few, many, or a class if the clone is expanded.

clone size	V gene	J gene	D gene	CDR3 protein	CDR3 DNA
NA	TRBV5-1	TRBJ2-2	NA	CATRGAGSLNTGELFF	TGCGCCACCAGGGGGGCTGGGAGCTTGAACACCGGGGAGCTGTTTTTT
NA	TRBV2	TRBJ1-4	TRBD1	CASRADRVNEKLFF	TGTGCCAGCAGGGCGGACAGGGTGAATGAAAAACTGTTTTTT
NA	TRBV2	TRBJ2-7	NA	CASRKTYEQYF	TGTGCCAGCCGAAAGACCTACGAGCAGTACTTC
NA	TRBV5-1	TRBJ1-6	TRBD1	CASSPGGSNSPLHF	TGCGCCAGCAGTCCAGGGGGCAGCAATTCACCCCTCCACTTT
few	TRBV6-1	TRBJ2-7	NA	CASSDGPGNHEQYF	TGTGCCAGCAGTGACGGCCCCGGGAACCACGAGCAGTACTTC
NA	TRBV2	TRBJ1-6	NA	CASIRTVGSPLHF	TGTGCCAGCATCCGGACGGTTGGTTCACCCCTCCACTTT
NA	TRBV7-3	TRBJ2-1	TRBD2	CASSPRTSGVREQFF	TGTGCCAGCAGCCCTAGGACTAGCGGGGTTAGGGAGCAGTTCTTC
NA	TRBV14	TRBJ2-2	NA	CASSFGTGNTGELFF	TGTGCCAGCAGCTTCGGGACTGGGAACACCGGGGAGCTGTTTTTT
NA	TRBV24-1	TRBJ1-5	TRBD1	CATSKTTGTGAFQPQHF	TGTGCCACCAGTAAAACAACCGGGACAGGGGCGTTTCAGCCCCAGCATTTT
NA	TRBV5-1	TRBJ1-6	NA	CASSLDSVSGALHF	TGCGCCAGCAGCCTTGACAGCGTCTCTGGGGCCCTCCACTTT
NA	TRBV27	TRBJ1-2	TRBD1	CASSPRQGTYGYTF	TGTGCCAGCAGTCCCAGACAGGGAACCTATGGCTACACCTTC
NA	TRBV28	TRBJ1-1	TRBD1	CASSLGTVHTEAFF	TGTGCCAGCAGTTTAGGGACAGTCCACACTGAAGCTTTCTTT
NA	TRBV5-1	TRBJ2-3	TRBD1	CASSLSQGAKGADTQYF	TGCGCCAGCAGCTTGTCGCAGGGGGCGAAGGGCGCAGATACGCAGTATTTT
NA	TRBV14	TRBJ2-5	NA	CASSQRRRDRETQYF	TGTGCCAGCAGCCAACGAAGGAGGGATAGAGAGACCCAGTACTTC
NA	TRBV6-6	TRBJ2-1	NA	CASSRPNGLSYNEQFF	TGTGCCAGCAGTCGACCTAACGGGCTCTCCTACAATGAGCAGTTCTTC
NA	TRBV9	TRBJ1-6	NA	CASSARALENSPLHF	TGTGCCAGCAGCGCGCGGGCACTAGAAAATTCACCCCTCCACTTT
NA	TRBV6-6	TRBJ1-1	NA	CASSYSPAAGPEAFF	TGTGCCAGCAGTTACTCGCCCGCGGCCGGCCCTGAAGCTTTCTTT
NA	TRBV9	TRBJ1-1	NA	CASSSSGMNTEAFF	TGTGCCAGCAGCTCCTCGGGCATGAACACTGAAGCTTTCTTT
NA	TRBV5-1	TRBJ2-5	NA	CASSLTGRLTQYF	TGCGCCAGCAGCTTGACAGGGCGTTTGACCCAGTACTTC
NA	TRBV29-1	TRBJ1-2	TRBD1	CSVETTGGFDYGYTF	TGCAGCGTTGAGACGACAGGGGGTTTTGACTATGGCTACACCTTC
NA	TRBV5-1	TRBJ1-1	TRBD1	CASSAQGGYTEAFF	TGCGCCAGCAGCGCACAGGGGGGTTATACTGAAGCTTTCTTT
NA	TRBV3-1/TRBV3-2	TRBJ2-3	NA	CASSPPGDTQYF	TGTGCCAGCAGCCCCCCCGGGGATACGCAGTATTTT
NA	TRBV5-4	TRBJ1-2	NA	CASSSDIYGYTF	TGTGCCAGCAGCTCCGACATCTATGGCTACACCTTC
NA	TRBV5-1	TRBJ1-2	NA	CASSSHPGKYGYTF	TGCGCCAGCAGCTCGCACCCGGGGAAGTATGGCTACACCTTC
NA	TRBV5-6	TRBJ2-1	NA	CASSLAGVRLSSYNEQFF	TGTGCCAGCAGCTTGGCCGGCGTCAGATTGAGCTCCTACAATGAGCAGTTCTTC